The rows below give T cell receptor beta chains drawn from one sample of a study of tumor-infiltrating lymphocytes in primary liver carcinoma. MiXCR, run by TCRdb on the multiplex PCR reads, gives a single entry per CDR3 protein. The sample records approximately 47,000 distinct CDR3 sequences, around three quarters being singletons. Sequenced input: liver tumor tissue from sampling region 3. The receptors come from a man aged 40-49 years with primary liver carcinoma and hepatitis B virus infection. CDR3s include the opening cysteine and the closing phenylalanine or tryptophan. The D gene is left open where the match is weak. Clone size is stated in some rows and not others, as once, few, many or a class when expanded.

j_gene | d_gene | abundance | v_gene | CDR3nt | CDR3aa
TRBJ2-1 | TRBD2 | . | TRBV11-3 | TGTGACAGCAGCTTAGTTGGGAGGGTCAATGAGCAGTTCTTC | CDSSLVGRVNEQFF
TRBJ2-1 | TRBD2 | few | TRBV20-1 | TGCAGTGTTAAGACCGGGACTAGCGGGAGAGGGGGTATATACAATGAGCAGTTCTTC | CSVKTGTSGRGGIYNEQFF
TRBJ2-5 | TRBD2 | . | TRBV12-3/TRBV12-4 | TGTGCAAGCAGTTCGGGGACTAGCGCCCTCTTC | CASSSGTSALF
TRBJ1-6 | . | . | TRBV12-3/TRBV12-4 | TGTGCCAGCAGTCCAGGCTCGGGCAGGGCGGGATCGCCCCTCAACTTT | CASSPGSGRAGSPLNF
TRBJ1-5 | . | . | TRBV12-3/TRBV12-4 | TGTTCCAGCAGTTATGGGCAGGGCGAGGGGCCCCAGCATTTT | CSSSYGQGEGPQHF
TRBJ1-2 | TRBD1 | . | TRBV5-5 | TGTGTCAGCAGCTTGCAGGGGACAGCTTACGATGGCTACACCTTC | CVSSLQGTAYDGYTF
TRBJ2-7 | TRBD2 | once | TRBV12-3/TRBV12-4 | TGTGCCAGCAGCTTGCGGGAGGCCTACGAGCAGTGTTTC | CASSLREAYEQCF
TRBJ2-5 | TRBD2 | many | TRBV2 | TGTGCCAGCAGGAACAGATCGGGAGGGAGGGAGACCCAGTACTTC | CASRNRSGGRETQYF
TRBJ2-1 | TRBD2 | . | TRBV11-2 | TGTACCAGCAGCTTGAATATCGGACTAGCCATGGATGAGCAGTTCTTC | CTSSLNIGLAMDEQFF
TRBJ2-1 | . | . | TRBV2 | TGTGCCAGCAGTGTAGGAGAGTTAGTGGAGCAGTTCTTC | CASSVGELVEQFF
TRBJ1-3 | . | . | TRBV6-5 | TGTGCAAGCAGTTACGGGGCCATCTCTGGAAACACCATATATTTT | CASSYGAISGNTIYF
TRBJ2-2 | TRBD1 | . | TRBV12-3/TRBV12-4 | TGTGCCAGCGGTTTTGAAGGGGGCGCATGCTCCGGGGAGCTGTTTTTT | CASGFEGGACSGELFF
TRBJ2-2 | . | once | TRBV11-2 | TGTGCCAGCACAAAAAGGCATGGCTGGACCGGGGAGCTGTCTTTT | CASTKRHGWTGELSF
TRBJ2-1 | . | . | TRBV29-1 | TGCAGCGTTGGATTAGCCCCCCCGTACAATGAGCTGTTCTTC | CSVGLAPPYNELFF
TRBJ2-5 | . | . | TRBV11-2 | TGTGCCTGCAGCTTAGCGCGGGCTGAGGCCCAGTACTTC | CACSLARAEAQYF
TRBJ1-6 | . | . | TRBV12-3/TRBV12-4 | TGTGCCAGCAGACCCAACAGGGCCTATAATTCACCCCTCCACTTT | CASRPNRAYNSPLHF
TRBJ2-7 | TRBD1 | . | TRBV29-1 | TGCAGCGTTGGGACAGGCTCACAGCAGTACTTC | CSVGTGSQQYF
TRBJ2-3 | . | many | TRBV7-9 | TGTGCCAGCAGCTTCGGGACGACGACAGATACGCAGTATTTT | CASSFGTTTDTQYF
TRBJ2-1 | . | . | TRBV12-3/TRBV12-4 | TGTGCCAGGAGCTCGGTAAATCGGGAGAGGCCCTATAATGAGCAGTTCTTC | CARSSVNRERPYNEQFF
TRBJ2-1 | TRBD1 | few | TRBV28 | TGTGCCAGTAATCTTCCCGGACAGGGAACCTGGGAGCAGTTCTTC | CASNLPGQGTWEQFF
TRBJ1-1 | . | . | TRBV6-5 | TGTTCCAGCAGCCGCAGGATCGGATCGCAGTCGGGCACTGAAGCTTTCTTT | CSSSRRIGSQSGTEAFF
TRBJ2-2 | . | medium-sized | TRBV11-2 | TGTGCCAGCAGCTTAAGCTCGGGAACCGGGGAGCTGTTTTTT | CASSLSSGTGELFF
TRBJ2-2 | TRBD1 | . | TRBV28 | TGTGCCAGTTCATTGACAGGGACGGGCACCGGGGAGCTGTTTTTT | CASSLTGTGTGELFF
TRBJ2-2 | . | . | TRBV4-2 | TGTGCCAGCAGCCAAGACGAGGACGAGCAGTCAGCCGGGGTTCTATTTTTT | CASSQDEDEQSAGVLFF
TRBJ2-1 | TRBD2 | . | TRBV12-3/TRBV12-4 | TGTGCCATCATTGGACTAGCGGGGCCTGGTGAGCAGTTCTTC | CAIIGLAGPGEQFF
TRBJ2-1 | . | . | TRBV12-3/TRBV12-4 | TGTGCCAGCAGGACGGACGGGGGTAATGGGCAGTTCTTC | CASRTDGGNGQFF
TRBJ2-3 | TRBD2 | . | TRBV29-1 | TGCAGCGTCCGACTCGGGAGGTCCATAGATACTCAGTATTTT | CSVRLGRSIDTQYF
TRBJ2-7 | TRBD2 | . | TRBV7-8 | TGTGCCAGCGGCTTAGCGCGACTACTGGGAGGGCCTTCCTACGAGCAGTACTTC | CASGLARLLGGPSYEQYF
TRBJ2-2 | TRBD2 | . | TRBV11-2 | TGTGCCAACAGCTTAATGTCGCTAGCGGGAATCGGGGAGCTGTTTTTT | CANSLMSLAGIGELFF
TRBJ1-6 | . | . | TRBV4-1 | TGCGCCAGCAACCAAGACCTCTCCTATAAGTCACCCCTCCACTTT | CASNQDLSYKSPLHF
TRBJ2-7 | . | . | TRBV29-1 | TGCAGCGTTTTAGTGGGAGGAGTATTGGGTAGCTCCTACGAGCAGTACTTC | CSVLVGGVLGSSYEQYF
TRBJ2-1 | . | . | TRBV28 | TGTGCCAGCAGTTCCGCCAGTGGGGGCTCCTACAATGAGCAGTTCTTC | CASSSASGGSYNEQFF
TRBJ2-1 | TRBD1 | . | TRBV29-1 | TGCAGCGTGTGGGGTCTAGCACAGGGGAATGAGCAGTTCTTC | CSVWGLAQGNEQFF
TRBJ2-1 | . | . | TRBV4-1 | TGCGCCAGCAGCCAAGATAGACTACTGGGAGCCCAAGGTCCGTTCTTC | CASSQDRLLGAQGPFF
TRBJ2-7 | TRBD2 | . | TRBV12-3/TRBV12-4 | TGTGACAGCAGATTTAGCGGGAGCTCCTACGAGCAGTACTTC | CDSRFSGSSYEQYF
TRBJ2-3 | . | few | TRBV11-1 | TGTGTCAGCAGCAAGGGACTGGCCGTTAGCACAGATACGCAGTATTTT | CVSSKGLAVSTDTQYF
TRBJ1-5 | TRBD1 | few | TRBV6-6 | TGTGCCAGCGGTTACCCCCGGACAGGGAATAGCAATCAGCCCCAGCTTTTT | CASGYPRTGNSNQPQLF
TRBJ2-1 | . | . | TRBV29-1 | TGCAGCGGTGAGCCCACCTCCTACAATGAGCAGTTCTTT | CSGEPTSYNEQFF
TRBJ2-3 | . | . | TRBV6-1 | TGTGCCAGCAGTGTGGAGGCTGGTGTTGGACCCCAGTATTTT | CASSVEAGVGPQYF
TRBJ2-7 | . | many | TRBV14 | TGTGCCAGCAGCCAAGAACGGGGGTACCCATACGAGCAGTACTTC | CASSQERGYPYEQYF
TRBJ2-1 | . | many | TRBV7-9 | TGTGCCAGCAGCTCCAAGGTCAGCAGGGAGCAGTTCTTC | CASSSKVSREQFF
TRBJ2-7 | . | . | TRBV11-2 | TGTGCCAGCGGCTTAACAGAGGACCATGAGTACGAGCAGTACTTC | CASGLTEDHEYEQYF
TRBJ1-5 | . | many | TRBV12-3/TRBV12-4 | TGTGCCAGCAGTTCAGGGGATAGCAATCAGCCCCAGCATTTT | CASSSGDSNQPQHF
TRBJ1-5 | . | . | TRBV19 | TGTGCCAGTAGACCGACAGCAAGCAATCAGCCCCAGCATTTT | CASRPTASNQPQHF
TRBJ1-2 | . | many | TRBV5-1 | TGCGCCAGCAGCTTGGTGCTGGAGGCAAACTATGGCTACACCTTC | CASSLVLEANYGYTF
TRBJ1-6 | . | . | TRBV30 | TGTGCCTGGAGTGTACCCGCCACTGGTGGAATTCGGCCCCTCAACTTT | CAWSVPATGGIRPLNF
TRBJ2-5 | . | . | TRBV20-1 | TGCAGTGCTACTGCCCAATTCGGATTCCCGGGGAAGTACCAAGAGACCCAGTACTTC | CSATAQFGFPGKYQETQYF
TRBJ1-1 | . | . | TRBV10-3 | TGTGCCATCAGTGATACCTCGGGCGGGCGGGGGAGAGTTTTCTTT | CAISDTSGGRGRVFF
TRBJ2-2 | . | . | TRBV11-2 | . | CASSLVGQGTGVQFF
TRBJ2-1 | TRBD2 | . | TRBV16 | TGTGCAAGCAGCCAAGTAGCGGGAGAGGTAGATGACCAGTTCTTC | CASSQVAGEVDDQFF
TRBJ2-1 | TRBD2 | . | TRBV11-2 | TGTGCCAACAGCTTGGATATCGGACTAGACTTGGGTGTGCAGTTCTTC | CANSLDIGLDLGVQFF
TRBJ2-1 | TRBD2 | . | TRBV4-1 | TGCGTCAGCAGCCAAGGGATTAGCGGGACCTACAATGAGCAGTTCTTC | CVSSQGISGTYNEQFF
TRBJ2-7 | TRBD2 | many | TRBV5-6 | TGTGCCAGCAGCCCTAGCGGGATTCCCTACGAGCAGTACTTC | CASSPSGIPYEQYF
TRBJ1-2 | . | many | TRBV4-1 | TGCGCCAGCAGCCAAGGTGTGAGGGATTTGCGTGGCTACACCTTC | CASSQGVRDLRGYTF
TRBJ2-7 | TRBD1 | medium-sized | TRBV29-1 | TGCAGCGTTGGGACAGGTTCACGGCAGTACTTC | CSVGTGSRQYF
TRBJ1-5 | . | . | TRBV29-1 | TGTAGCGCTGAAAGCAGGGATGGCACAGATACGCAGCATTTT | CSAESRDGTDTQHF
TRBJ2-3 | . | . | TRBV5-5 | TGTGCCATCAGCTATCTGGACAGAAGCACAGTTACGCAGTATTTT | CAISYLDRSTVTQYF
TRBJ2-5 | TRBD1 | . | TRBV12-3/TRBV12-4 | TGTGGCAACAGTACAGGGGTCCGGGAGACCCAGTACTTC | CGNSTGVRETQYF
TRBJ2-7 | . | . | TRBV11-2 | TGTGCCAGCAGCCCGGTCCGGAGCCGGACCTACGAGCAGTACTTC | CASSPVRSRTYEQYF